This T cell receptor (beta chain) came from a study of blood T cell repertoires in COVID-19. This clone was observed once. This CDR3 has 15 residues. The V end was cut by 6 bases, the J end by 5 bases, with 17 bases between. Germline values: CDR1 SEHNR, CDR2 FQNEAQ (reference sequence). Clones were read by immunoSEQ multiplex PCR, and TCRdb kept only the in-frame ones, dropping some. Among over 250,000 clones listed, around 87% were seen once. The TCR sequence derives from a woman in her 50s with acute or convalescent COVID-19. The chain combines TRBV7-9 with TRBJ2-1; tentatively, D is TRBD2 (6 bases). The sample consisted of peripheral blood. CDR3 loop: CASRGGRFLNNEQFF. The CDR3 DNA reads TGTGCCAGCAGAGGAGGGAGGTTTTTAAACAATGAGCAGTTCTTC.